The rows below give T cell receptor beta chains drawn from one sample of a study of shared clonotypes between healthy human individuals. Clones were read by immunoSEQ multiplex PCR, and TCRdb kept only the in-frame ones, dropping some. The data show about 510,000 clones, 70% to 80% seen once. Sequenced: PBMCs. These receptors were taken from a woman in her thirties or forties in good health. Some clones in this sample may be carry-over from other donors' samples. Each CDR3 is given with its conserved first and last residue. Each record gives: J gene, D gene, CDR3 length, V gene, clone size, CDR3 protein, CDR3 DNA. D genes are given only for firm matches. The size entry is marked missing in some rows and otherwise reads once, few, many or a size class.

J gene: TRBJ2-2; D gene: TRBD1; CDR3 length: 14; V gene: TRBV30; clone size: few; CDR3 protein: CACDRGLVTGELFF; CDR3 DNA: TGTGCGTGTGACAGGGGCCTTGTTACCGGGGAGCTGTTTTTT
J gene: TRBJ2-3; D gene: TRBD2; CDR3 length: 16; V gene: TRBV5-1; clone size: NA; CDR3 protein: CASSQDGTSITDTQYF; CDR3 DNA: TGCGCCAGCAGCCAAGACGGGACTAGCATCACAGATACGCAGTATTTT
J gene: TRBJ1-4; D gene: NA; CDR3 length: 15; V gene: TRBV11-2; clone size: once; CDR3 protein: CASSVRPDSNEKLFF; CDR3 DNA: TGTGCCAGCAGCGTTCGGCCCGACAGTAATGAAAAACTGTTTTTT
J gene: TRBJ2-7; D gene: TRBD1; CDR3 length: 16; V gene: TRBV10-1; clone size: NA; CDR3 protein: CASRRDAGTGGFEQYF; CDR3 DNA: TGCGCCAGCCGCAGGGACGCGGGGACAGGGGGCTTCGAGCAGTACTTC
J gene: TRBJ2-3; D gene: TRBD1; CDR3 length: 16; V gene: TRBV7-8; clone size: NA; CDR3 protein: CASSLSRGLDTDTQYF; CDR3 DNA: TGTGCCAGCAGCTTAAGCAGGGGGCTTGACACAGATACGCAGTATTTT
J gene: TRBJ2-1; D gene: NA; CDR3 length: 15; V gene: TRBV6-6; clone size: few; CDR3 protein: CASSYVQGSYNEQFF; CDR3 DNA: TGTGCCAGCAGTTACGTCCAGGGCTCCTACAATGAGCAGTTCTTC
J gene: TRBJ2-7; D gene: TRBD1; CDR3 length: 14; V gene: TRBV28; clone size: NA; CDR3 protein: CASQRQGNSYEQYF; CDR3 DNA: TGTGCCAGCCAAAGACAGGGAAACTCCTACGAGCAGTACTTC
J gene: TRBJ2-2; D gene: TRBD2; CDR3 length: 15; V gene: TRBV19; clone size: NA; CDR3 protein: CATLPSGQNTGELFF; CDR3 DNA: TGTGCCACCCTCCCTAGCGGGCAGAACACCGGGGAGCTGTTTTTT
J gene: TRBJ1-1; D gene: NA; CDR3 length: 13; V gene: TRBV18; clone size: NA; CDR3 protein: CASSPTRGPEAFF; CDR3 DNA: TGTGCCAGCTCACCTACCAGGGGTCCCGAAGCTTTCTTT
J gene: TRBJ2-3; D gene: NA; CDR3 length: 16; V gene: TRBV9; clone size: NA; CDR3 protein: CASSVAPLAGTDTQYF; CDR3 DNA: TGTGCCAGCAGCGTAGCTCCCCTAGCTGGTACAGATACGCAGTATTTT
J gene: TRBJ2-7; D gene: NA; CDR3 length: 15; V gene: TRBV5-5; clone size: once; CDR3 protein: CASSLEFGSSYEQYF; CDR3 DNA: TGTGCCAGCAGCTTGGAGTTCGGGAGCTCCTACGAGCAGTACTTC
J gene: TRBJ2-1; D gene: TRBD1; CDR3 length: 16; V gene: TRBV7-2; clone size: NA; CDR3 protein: CASSTRDRGEYNEQFF; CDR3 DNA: TGTGCCAGCAGCACCCGGGACAGGGGAGAGTACAATGAGCAGTTCTTC
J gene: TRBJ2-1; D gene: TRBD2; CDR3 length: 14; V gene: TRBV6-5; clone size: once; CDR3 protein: CASRAGRVYNEQFF; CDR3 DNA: TGTGCCAGCAGAGCGGGAAGGGTCTACAATGAGCAGTTCTTC
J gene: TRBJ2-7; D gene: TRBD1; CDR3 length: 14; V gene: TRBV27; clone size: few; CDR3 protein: CASSGPGGIYEQYF; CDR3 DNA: TGTGCCAGCAGTGGTCCAGGGGGTATTTACGAGCAGTACTTC
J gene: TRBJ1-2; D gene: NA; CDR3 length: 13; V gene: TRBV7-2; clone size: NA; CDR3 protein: CASSLATFTVTPF; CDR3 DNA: TGTGCCAGCAGCTTAGCCACTTTCACCGTCACACCCTTC
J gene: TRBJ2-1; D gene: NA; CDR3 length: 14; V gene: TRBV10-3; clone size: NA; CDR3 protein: CAISLGTVNNEQFF; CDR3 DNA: TGTGCCATCAGTCTGGGGACTGTTAACAATGAGCAGTTCTTC
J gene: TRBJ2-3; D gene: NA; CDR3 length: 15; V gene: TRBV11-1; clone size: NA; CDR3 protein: CASSSLEGGERAQYF; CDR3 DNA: TGTGCCAGCAGCTCCCTCGAAGGGGGGGAAAGGGCGCAGTATTTT
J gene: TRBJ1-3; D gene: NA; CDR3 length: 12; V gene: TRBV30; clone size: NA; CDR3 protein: CAWRKAGNTIYF; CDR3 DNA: TGTGCCTGGAGGAAGGCTGGAAACACCATATATTTT
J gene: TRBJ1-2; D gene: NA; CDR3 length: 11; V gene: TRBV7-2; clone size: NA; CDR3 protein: CASSLEVGYTF; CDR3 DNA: TGTGCCAGCAGCTTAGAGGTTGGCTACACCTTC
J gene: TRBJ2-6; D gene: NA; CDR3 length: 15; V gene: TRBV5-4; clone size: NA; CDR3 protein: CASTRAEGGANVLTF; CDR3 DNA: TGTGCCAGCACCCGGGCTGAGGGAGGGGCCAACGTCCTGACTTTC
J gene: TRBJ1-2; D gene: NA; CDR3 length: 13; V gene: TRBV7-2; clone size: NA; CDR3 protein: CASSPTGSGGYTF; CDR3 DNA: TGTGCCAGCAGTCCTACAGGGTCGGGTGGCTACACCTTC
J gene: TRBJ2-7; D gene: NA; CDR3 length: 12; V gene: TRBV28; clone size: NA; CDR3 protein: CASRSTGRKQYF; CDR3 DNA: TGTGCCAGCAGGTCTACAGGGAGGAAGCAGTACTTC
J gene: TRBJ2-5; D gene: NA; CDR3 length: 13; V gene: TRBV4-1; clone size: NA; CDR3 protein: CASSQDAYGEQYF; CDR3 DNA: TGCGCCAGCAGCCAGGACGCGTACGGGGAGCAGTACTTC
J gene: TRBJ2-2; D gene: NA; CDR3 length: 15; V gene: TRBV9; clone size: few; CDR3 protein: CASSVSGGDTGELFF; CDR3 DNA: TGTGCCAGCAGCGTTTCAGGGGGGGACACCGGGGAGCTGTTTTTT
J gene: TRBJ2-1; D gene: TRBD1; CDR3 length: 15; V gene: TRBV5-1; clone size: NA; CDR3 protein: CASSLQGTVSNEQFF; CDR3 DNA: TGCGCCAGCAGCTTGCAGGGGACAGTGAGCAATGAGCAGTTCTTC
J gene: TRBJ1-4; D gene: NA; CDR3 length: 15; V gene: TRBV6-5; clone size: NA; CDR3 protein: CASSYSSGVNEKLFF; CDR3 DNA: TGTGCCAGCAGTTACTCGTCCGGGGTAAATGAAAAACTGTTTTTT
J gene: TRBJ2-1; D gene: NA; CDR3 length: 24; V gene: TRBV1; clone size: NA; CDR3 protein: CTSSQGQGVRHEYRLTSSYNEQFF; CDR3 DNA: TGCACCAGCAGCCAAGGACAGGGTGTCCGTCACGAATATCGCCTAACCTCCTCCTACAATGAGCAGTTCTTC
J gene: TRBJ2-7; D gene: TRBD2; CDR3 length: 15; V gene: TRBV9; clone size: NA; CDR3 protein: CASAVGSGNSYEQYF; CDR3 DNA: TGTGCCAGCGCAGTGGGTAGCGGGAATTCCTACGAGCAGTACTTC